The TCR beta chain described here comes from a study of cytomegalovirus exposure and HLA in healthy donors. Details on this clone: What it binds is not known.

The CDR3 is 16 amino acids. V lost 5 bases to trimming and J lost 6 bases, with 19 bases between them. The germline V gene encodes CDR1 SGHVS and CDR2 FQNEAQ. The donors were part of the validation cohort of roughly 110 subjects. That cohort was separate from the first cohort, which comprised fewer than 800 subjects. Findings of the study overall: Cytomegalovirus-associated status was assigned to 150 or so TCR beta chains. There were a few CMV-associated chains whose specificity for CMV antigens was confirmed in vitro.

The repertoire was sequenced with immunoSEQ multiplex PCR; TCRdb's copy has only in-frame clones and lacks some. The repertoire holds fewer than 200,000 clones, with about 90% as singletons. The TCR originated in a man aged 18 to 30 in good health and CMV-seropositive. Sequenced material: PBMCs. This chain uses TRBV7-8 with TRBJ2-2, with TRBD2 as a possible D gene (5 bases). The DNA for the CDR3 is TGTGCCAGCAGCCATTCCCCTAGAGGGTTGGCCGGGGAGCTGTTTTTT. Protein product: CASSHSPRGLAGELFF.